One sample yielded the 25 T cell receptor beta chains listed below, sequenced in a study of PD-1 blockade in classical Hodgkin lymphoma. Produced via immunoSEQ multiplex PCR; TCRdb's table is partial and in-frame only. The sample lists several thousand clones, more than 65% occurring once. Brentuximab vedotin exposure varied among the patients, all of whom had relapsed after autologous stem cell transplantation. From thawed PBMCs, CD4+ T cells were purified using magnetic negative selection. The sample here was CD4+ T cells from blood, taken at baseline. These receptors originate from a human donor with classical Hodgkin lymphoma.

The V and J genes are TRBV5-1 and TRBJ2-3; 7 nucleotides align to TRBD2. Germline V gives CDR1 SGHRS, CDR2 YFSETQ. The CDR3 is 16 amino acids. Trimming removed 1 base from V and 4 bases from J; junction bases left unmatched: 9. The CDR3 spells CASSLPRGSVADTQYF. For the CDR3, the DNA is TGCGCCAGCAGCTTGCCTCGCGGGAGTGTCGCAGATACGCAGTATTTT.

V usage is TRBV6-1 and J usage is TRBJ1-2; D ambiguous. CDR3 size: 13 residues. V lost 0 bases, J lost 3 bases, and 5 bases lay in between. Looked up from germline, CDR1 is MNHNS and CDR2 is SASEGT. CDR3: CASSEAGYYGYTF. As DNA, the CDR3 is TGTGCCAGCAGTGAAGCAGGGTACTATGGCTACACCTTC.

The chain has TRBV19 and TRBJ2-5, with 8 bases lining up with TRBD2. The CDR3 length is 13 residues. Germline V gene sequence: CDR1 LNHDA, CDR2 SQIVND (reference sequence). J lost 5 bases, V lost 5 bases, and 4 bases had no gene match. CDR3: CASSVGTRETQYF. The CDR3 DNA sequence: TGTGCCAGTAGTGTGGGGACTAGGGAGACCCAGTACTTC.

This chain connects TRBV5-1 to TRBJ2-7; no clear D. The V gene's germline CDR1 is SGHRS and CDR2 YFSETQ. This CDR3 is 14 amino acids long. V was clipped by 0 bases and J by 7 bases, with 14 bases between them. The CDR3 DNA reads as TGCGCCAGCAGCTTGGAGACAACTACTGGGGAGCAGTACTTC. Its protein product is CASSLETTTGEQYF. Drawing the rest from reference TRBV5-1 and TRBJ2-7, the complete variable domain is KAGVTQTPRYLIKTRGQQVTLSCSPISGHRSVSWYQQTPGQGLQFLFEYFSETQRNKGNFPGRFSGRQFSNSRSEMNVSTLELGDSALYLCASSLETTTGEQYFGPGTRLTVT.

This chain links TRBV7-2 with TRBJ2-7; 9 nucleotides align to TRBD1. This CDR3 has 14 residues. Trimming took 7 bases from V and 4 from J; bases not matched to a gene: 8. Germline CDR1 is SGHTA and CDR2 is FQGNSA. For the CDR3, the DNA is TGTGCCAGCAACATCGGGACAGGGTTTTACGAGCAGTACTTC. It translates to CASNIGTGFYEQYF.

This clone was counted only a few times. The rearrangement uses TRBV25-1 and TRBJ1-5; D ambiguous. This CDR3 spans 13 amino acids. V lost 5 bases to trimming and J lost 2 bases, with 7 bases between them. Germline lookup yields CDR1 MGHDK and CDR2 SYGVNS. For the CDR3, the DNA is TGTGCCAGCAGTTCCTGGGGCAATCAGCCCCAGCATTTT. Translating it yields CASSSWGNQPQHF.

The gene calls are TRBV7-9 and TRBJ1-4, with TRBD1 matching over 10 bases. Unmatched junction bases numbered 5, after V lost 7 bases and J lost 6 bases. The V gene's germline CDR1 is SEHNR and CDR2 FQNEAQ (reference sequence). The CDR3 has 14 amino acids. The CDR3 region has the DNA TGTGCCAGCAATAGACAGGGGGCGGATGAAAAACTGTTTTTT. It codes for CASNRQGADEKLFF. Together with reference TRBV7-9 and TRBJ1-4, the CDR3 gives the full variable domain: DTGVSQNPRHKITKRGQNVTFRCDPISEHNRLYWYRQTLGQGPEFLTYFQNEAQLEKSRLLSDRFSAERPKGSFSTLEIQRTEQGDSAMYLCASNRQGADEKLFFGSGTQLSVL.

V is TRBV7-9 and J is TRBJ2-7, with a weak D call TRBD2 (5 bases). Germline V gives CDR1 SEHNR, CDR2 FQNEAQ (reference sequence). The CDR3 has 14 residues. With 1 base removed from V and 9 bases from J, the gap between germline ends came to 16 bases. This CDR3 reads CASSLVERGMVQYF. Written as DNA, the CDR3 is TGTGCCAGCAGCTTAGTGGAACGGGGTATGGTGCAGTACTTC.

The gene calls are TRBV10-3 and TRBJ2-7; tentatively, D is TRBD2 (5 bases). CDR1 is ENHRY and CDR2 is SYGVKD in the germline V gene. The CDR3 is 15 residues long. Trimming removed 5 bases from V and 2 bases from J, with 16 bases in between. The CDR3 sequence: CAISFGTAGTYEQYF. Written as DNA, the CDR3 is TGTGCCATCAGTTTCGGAACGGCCGGGACCTACGAGCAGTACTTC.

The rearrangement joins TRBV10-1 to TRBJ2-1; 10 nucleotides agree with TRBD2. Trimming cost V 6 bases and J 0 bases; bases outside gene matches: 5. This CDR3 has 16 residues. Germline CDR1 and CDR2: WNHNN and SYGVQD (reference sequence). CDR3 sequence (DNA): TGCGCCAGCAGGCGACTAGCGGGTAGCTCCTACAATGAGCAGTTCTTC. Translating it yields CASRRLAGSSYNEQFF.

This clone was observed a handful of times. J is TRBJ1-3 and V is TRBV7-9, with D maybe TRBD1 (5 bases). This CDR3 is built from 16 residues. Germline lookup yields CDR1 SEHNR and CDR2 FQNEAQ (reference sequence). Trimming removed 6 bases at V and 7 bases at J, with 22 bases between. CDR3 region: CASRFTQGRDWNTIYF. DNA for the CDR3: TGTGCCAGCAGATTTACCCAGGGCAGGGATTGGAACACCATATATTTT.

The chain couples TRBV28 to TRBJ2-7, with 10 bases fitting TRBD2. This CDR3 is built from 15 residues. V trimming: 3 bases; J trimming: 1 base; junction bases outside the gene matches: 3. Germline CDR1 reads MDHEN; CDR2 reads SYDVKM. The CDR3 nucleotides read TGTGCCAGCAGTTTCTCGACTAGCGGGTCCTACGAGCAGTACTTC. This codes for CASSFSTSGSYEQYF.

This clone was counted between two and nine times. The chain is built from TRBV18 and TRBJ1-1; D unclear. This CDR3 contains 14 residues. Germline V lookup: CDR1 KGHSH, CDR2 LQKENI. Between the trimmed V and J ends, which lost 1 base and 2 bases, there was a span of 8 bases. This CDR3 is CASSPLSGNTEAFF. The CDR3 DNA reads TGTGCCAGCTCACCACTGTCGGGCAACACTGAAGCTTTCTTT.

This rearrangement joins TRBV2 to TRBJ2-3; 8 bases line up with TRBD2. CDR1 is SNHLY and CDR2 is FYNNEI in the germline V gene. With 7 bases clipped from V and 2 bases from J, the junction kept 5 bases outside the gene matches. CDR3 length: 14 amino acids. CDR3 sequence reads: CASNRAGATDTQYF. CDR3 DNA: TGTGCCAGCAACCGAGCGGGAGCCACAGATACGCAGTATTTT.

The chain employs TRBV28 and TRBJ2-1; the D is unclear. CDR1 and CDR2 (germline): MDHEN, SYDVKM. The length of the CDR3 is 13 residues. Trimming pared 6 bases from V and 2 bases from J, leaving 8 bases between. Written as DNA, the CDR3 is TGTGCCAGCAGGGGCCTCACCTACAATGAGCAGTTCTTC. Its protein is CASRGLTYNEQFF. Together with reference TRBV28 and TRBJ2-1, the CDR3 gives the full variable domain: DVKVTQSSRYLVKRTGEKVFLECVQDMDHENMFWYRQDPGLGLRLIYFSYDVKMKEKGDIPEGYSVSREKKERFSLILESASTNQTSMYLCASRGLTYNEQFFGPGTRLTVL.

The gene calls are TRBV30 and TRBJ2-1; 16 nucleotides line up with TRBD2. Germline CDR1 reads GTSNPN; CDR2 reads SVGIG (reference sequence). V gave up 4 bases and J gave up 2 bases; unmatched junction bases: 11. The CDR3 consists of 19 residues. The CDR3 loop reads CAWTPGGLAGGNPYNEQFF. The DNA of the CDR3 is TGTGCCTGGACCCCTGGGGGACTAGCGGGAGGGAACCCCTACAATGAGCAGTTCTTC.

The V and J genes are TRBV5-1 and TRBJ2-7; D is uncertain. V was clipped by 0 bases and J by 2 bases, with 6 bases between them. The CDR3 is 13 amino acids. The V gene's germline CDR1 is SGHRS and CDR2 YFSETQ. This chain's CDR3 is CASSLGHPYEQYF. The CDR3 nucleotides are TGCGCCAGCAGCTTGGGACACCCCTACGAGCAGTACTTC.

This clone was seen a handful of times. This chain links TRBV25-1 with TRBJ1-1, with a weak D call TRBD1 (5 bases). V lost 7 bases and J 5 bases, leaving 14 bases between the germline ends. Germline values: CDR1 MGHDK, CDR2 SYGVNS. This CDR3 has 13 amino acids. The DNA of the CDR3 is TGTGCCAGCACCCTAGCGGGGGGGACTGAAGCTTTCTTT. Translating gives CASTLAGGTEAFF.

This chain joins TRBV5-8 and TRBJ2-4, with a weak D call TRBD2 (5 bases). The CDR3 extends over 12 amino acids. The germline V gene encodes CDR1 SGHTS and CDR2 YDEGEE. The V end was cut by 1 base, the J end by 6 bases, with 5 bases between. The CDR3: CASSLRGNIQYF. The DNA of the CDR3 is TGTGCCAGCAGCTTGCGGGGAAACATTCAGTACTTC.

This rearrangement joins TRBV6-1 to TRBJ2-7; D possibly corresponds to TRBD2 (5 bases). The ends were cut back, 6 bases at V and 4 bases at J, with 13 bases in the middle. CDR3 size: 13 residues. Looked up from germline, CDR1 is MNHNS and CDR2 is SASEGT. Here the CDR3 reads CASRDWVMYEQYF. The CDR3 region has the DNA TGTGCCAGCAGGGACTGGGTGATGTACGAGCAGTACTTC.

The chain couples TRBV19 to TRBJ1-2, with D maybe TRBD1 (5 bases). CDR3 length: 12 residues. Trimming shortened V by 4 bases and J by 9 bases, and 12 bases separated the two germline ends. CDR1 LNHDA and CDR2 SQIVND come from the germline V gene (reference sequence). The CDR3 bases are TGTGCCAGTAGTAGAGAGGGGCTAAGCTACACCTTC. Residues: CASSREGLSYTF. Based on the CDR3 plus reference TRBV19 and TRBJ1-2, the full variable domain is DGGITQSPKYLFRKEGQNVTLSCEQNLNHDAMYWYRQDPGQGLRLIYYSQIVNDFQKGDIAEGYSVSREKKESFPLTVTSAQKNPTAFYLCASSREGLSYTFGSGTRLTVV.

J is TRBJ2-2 and V is TRBV11-3; D remains unclear. V was shortened by 5 bases and J by 7 bases, with 8 bases between the two germline ends. From germline, CDR1 is SGHNT and CDR2 YENEEA. This CDR3 region has 12 residues. CDR3 bases: TGTGCCAGCAGCCCGCCAAGCGGGGAGCTGTTTTTT. Translated: CASSPPSGELFF.

The chain has TRBV28 and TRBJ1-5, with TRBD1 matching 8 bases. The V gene end was trimmed by 6 bases and the J gene end by 3 bases; junction bases not matched to a gene: 4. CDR3 length equals 14 residues. The germline CDR1 and CDR2 sequences are MDHEN and SYDVKM. For the CDR3, the DNA is TGTGCCAGCAGGGCAGGGGGCAACAATCAGCCCCAGCATTTT. Residues: CASRAGGNNQPQHF.

The gene calls are TRBV5-1 and TRBJ2-2; D might be TRBD2 (5 bases). V lost 3 bases to trimming and J lost 7 bases, with 13 bases between them. Germline loops: CDR1 SGHRS, CDR2 YFSETQ. This CDR3 comprises 14 residues. CDR3 in DNA: TGCGCCAGCAGCTACCGACTATTCAGCGGGGAGCTGTTTTTT. Protein sequence: CASSYRLFSGELFF.

The V call is TRBV27, the J call TRBJ2-6, with no clear D. Trimming removed 2 bases from V and 4 bases from J, with 12 bases in between. There are 16 residues in the CDR3. The germline gives CDR1 MNHEY, CDR2 SMNVEV (reference sequence). The CDR3 DNA sequence: TGTGCCAGCAGTTTAGGCACCCTACTAGGGGCCAACGTCCTGACTTTC. It codes for CASSLGTLLGANVLTF.